Shown below are 2 T cell receptor beta chains from a single sample sequenced in a study of T cell repertoires in cytomegalovirus infection. Their cognate antigens are unknown. TCRdb reprocessed the reads with MiXCR, giving one entry per CDR3 protein. Among around 500,000 distinct CDR3 sequences listed, approximately 42% were seen once. This specimen was cultured PBMCs, taken from culture after CMV antigen stimulation. The receptors derive from a human donor in good health (CMV status not recorded). Some clones in this sample may be carry-over from other donors' samples.

The chain is built from TRBV5-1 and TRBJ2-1; possible D gene TRBD2, 5 bases. The CDR3 has 15 residues. Germline V gene lookup returns CDR1 SGHRS and CDR2 YFSETQ. Trimming cost V 2 bases and J 5 bases, with 14 bases left between them. CDR3 sequence reads: CASSLGNSGNNEQFF. The CDR3, as DNA: TGCGCCAGCAGCTTAGGGAATTCCGGGAACAATGAGCAGTTCTTC.

This clonotype occurred once. This chain joins TRBV4-1 and TRBJ2-7; no reliable D call. Between the trimmed V and J ends, which lost 0 bases and 0 bases, there was a span of 12 bases. Germline CDR1 reads MGHRA; CDR2 reads YSYEKL. This CDR3 comprises 16 residues. The CDR3 here is CASSQELTVPSYEQYF. The CDR3 nucleotides are TGCGCCAGCAGCCAAGAGTTAACGGTACCCTCCTACGAGCAGTACTTC.